One TCR beta chain is described in this entry. The data originate from a study of CD8 T cells in Susac syndrome. RNA, at about 0.45 to 1 ug, was reverse transcribed with random hexamers. Coverage of TCR beta CDR3 amplification by immunoSEQ multiplex PCR extended to 54 Vbeta and 13 Jbeta. MiXCR, applied by TCRdb to the immunoSEQ multiplex PCR reads, yields one record per CDR3 protein. The sample contains some 170,000 distinct CDR3 sequences, about 95% of which appear only once. CDR1 is MNHEY, CDR2 SMNVEV, per germline (reference sequence). The CDR3 runs 16 residues. The V end was cut by 5 bases, the J end by 4 bases, with 19 bases between.

The sample consisted of CD4+ T cells from PBMCs. V gene TRBV27 combines with J gene TRBJ2-3; a possible D gene is TRBD2 (6 bases). The sequence was obtained from a human donor in good health. The CDR3 loop is CASSLKAGPGPDTQYF. CDR3 sequence (DNA): TGTGCCAGCAGTCTCAAAGCGGGCCCGGGACCAGATACGCAGTATTTT.